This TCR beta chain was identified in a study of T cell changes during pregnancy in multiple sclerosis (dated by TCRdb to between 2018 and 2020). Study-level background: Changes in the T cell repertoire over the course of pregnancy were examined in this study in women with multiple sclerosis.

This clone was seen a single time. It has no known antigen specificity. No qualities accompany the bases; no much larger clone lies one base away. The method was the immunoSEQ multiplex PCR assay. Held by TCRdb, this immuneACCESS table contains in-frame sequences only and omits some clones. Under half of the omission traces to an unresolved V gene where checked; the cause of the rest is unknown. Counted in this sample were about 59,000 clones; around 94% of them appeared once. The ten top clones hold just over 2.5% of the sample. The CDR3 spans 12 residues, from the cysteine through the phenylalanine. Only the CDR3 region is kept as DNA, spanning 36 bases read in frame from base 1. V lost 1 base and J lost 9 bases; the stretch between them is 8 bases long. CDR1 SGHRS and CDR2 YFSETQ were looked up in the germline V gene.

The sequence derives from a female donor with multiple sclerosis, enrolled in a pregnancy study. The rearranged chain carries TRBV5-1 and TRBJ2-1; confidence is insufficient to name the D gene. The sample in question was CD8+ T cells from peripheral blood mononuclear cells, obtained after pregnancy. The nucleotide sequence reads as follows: TGCGCCAGCAGCTTGTCAGCGAGTGAGCAGTTCTTC. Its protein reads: CASSLSASEQFF.